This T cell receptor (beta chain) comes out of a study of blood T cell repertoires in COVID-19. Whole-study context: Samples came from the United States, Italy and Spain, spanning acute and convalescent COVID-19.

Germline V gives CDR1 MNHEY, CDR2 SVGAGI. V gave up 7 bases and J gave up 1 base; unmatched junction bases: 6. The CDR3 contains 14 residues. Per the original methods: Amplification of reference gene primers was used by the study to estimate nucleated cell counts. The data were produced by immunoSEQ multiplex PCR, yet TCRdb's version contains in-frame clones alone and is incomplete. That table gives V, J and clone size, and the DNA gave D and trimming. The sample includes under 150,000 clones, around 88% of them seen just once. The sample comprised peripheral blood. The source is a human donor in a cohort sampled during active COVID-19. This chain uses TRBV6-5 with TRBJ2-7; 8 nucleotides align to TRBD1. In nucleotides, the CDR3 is TGTGCCAGCATTGGGACAGGTCCTTCCTACGAGCAGTACTTC. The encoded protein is CASIGTGPSYEQYF.